This TCR beta chain was sequenced for a study of T cell responses to AZD1222 COVID-19 vaccine. General observations from the study: Donors were chiefly white British, with a greater number of females, and clonal diversity was perhaps underestimated. CD4 TCRs linked to vaccination spanned spike, dominating at 160-218 and 743-854. Among spike-specific TCRs, nearly half reportedly target unmutated variant regions. No repertoire was sampled before or during the peak T cell response, only after it.

V shed 4 bases and J 3 bases; nucleotides not matched to a gene: 3. Germline CDR1 reads SQVTM; CDR2 reads ANQGSEA. CDR3 length equals 13 residues. Points on this clone: What it binds is unknown.

The assay was immunoSEQ multiplex PCR, and TCRdb's table has in-frame clones only and misses some. The sample holds 160,000 or so clones, approximately 91% seen once. Sequencing used peripheral blood, obtained on day 0 of AZD1222 vaccination. The rearrangement links TRBV29-1 to TRBJ2-1; TRBD2 agrees at 7 bases. The clonotype originates from an adult in good health. CDR3 sequence reads: CSVVAGFYNEQFF. As DNA, the CDR3 is TGCAGCGTTGTAGCGGGCTTCTACAATGAGCAGTTCTTC.